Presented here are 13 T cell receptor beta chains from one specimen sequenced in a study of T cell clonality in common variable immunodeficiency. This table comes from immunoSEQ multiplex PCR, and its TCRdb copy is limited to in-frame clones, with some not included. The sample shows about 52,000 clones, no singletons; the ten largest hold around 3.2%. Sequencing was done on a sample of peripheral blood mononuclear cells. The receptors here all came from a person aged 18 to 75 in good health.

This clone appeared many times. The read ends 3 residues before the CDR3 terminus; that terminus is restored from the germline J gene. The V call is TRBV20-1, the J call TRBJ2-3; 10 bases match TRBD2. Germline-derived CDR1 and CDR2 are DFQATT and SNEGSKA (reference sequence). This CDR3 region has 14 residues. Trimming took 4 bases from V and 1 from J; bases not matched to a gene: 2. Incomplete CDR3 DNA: TGCAGTGCTATGACTAGCGGGCGCACAGATACG. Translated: CSAMTSGRTDT. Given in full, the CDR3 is CSAMTSGRTDTQYF.

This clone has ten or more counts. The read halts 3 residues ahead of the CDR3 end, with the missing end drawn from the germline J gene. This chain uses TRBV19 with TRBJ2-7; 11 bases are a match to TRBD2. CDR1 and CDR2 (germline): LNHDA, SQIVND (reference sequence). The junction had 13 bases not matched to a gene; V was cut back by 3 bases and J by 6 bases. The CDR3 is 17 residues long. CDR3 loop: CASSIDRYTSGSSEQYF. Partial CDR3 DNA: TGTGCCAGTAGTATCGACAGATATACTAGCGGGAGCTCCGAG.

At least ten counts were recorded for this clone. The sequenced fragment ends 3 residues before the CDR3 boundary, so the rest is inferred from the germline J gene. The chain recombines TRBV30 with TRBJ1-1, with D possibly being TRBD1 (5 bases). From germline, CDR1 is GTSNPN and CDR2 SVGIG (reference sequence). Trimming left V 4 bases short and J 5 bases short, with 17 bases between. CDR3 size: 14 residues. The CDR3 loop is CAWKRLLRGTEAFF. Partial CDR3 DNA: TGTGCCTGGAAGAGACTCCTACGGGGGACTGAA. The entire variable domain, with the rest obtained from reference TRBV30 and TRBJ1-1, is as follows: SQTIHQWPATLVQPVGSPLSLECTVEGTSNPNLYWYRQAAGRGLQLLFYSVGIGQISSEVPQNLSASRPQDRQFILSSKKLLLSDSGFYLCAWKRLLRGTEAFFGQGTRLTVV.

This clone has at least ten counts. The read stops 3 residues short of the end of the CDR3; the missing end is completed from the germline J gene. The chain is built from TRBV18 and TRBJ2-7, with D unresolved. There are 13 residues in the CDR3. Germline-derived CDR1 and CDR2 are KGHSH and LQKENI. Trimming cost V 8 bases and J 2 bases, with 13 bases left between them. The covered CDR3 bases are TGTGCCAGCACCGCACAAGTAACCTACGAG. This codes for CASTAQVTYE. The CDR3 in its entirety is CASTAQVTYEQYF.

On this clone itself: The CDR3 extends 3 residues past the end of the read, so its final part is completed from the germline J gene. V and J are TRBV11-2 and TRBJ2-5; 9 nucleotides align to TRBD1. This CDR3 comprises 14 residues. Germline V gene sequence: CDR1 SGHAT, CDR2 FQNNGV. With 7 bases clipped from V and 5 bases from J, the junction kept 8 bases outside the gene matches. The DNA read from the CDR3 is TGTGCCAGCACCGAGAACAGGGGGCCTGAGACC. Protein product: CASTENRGPET. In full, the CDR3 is CASTENRGPETQYF.

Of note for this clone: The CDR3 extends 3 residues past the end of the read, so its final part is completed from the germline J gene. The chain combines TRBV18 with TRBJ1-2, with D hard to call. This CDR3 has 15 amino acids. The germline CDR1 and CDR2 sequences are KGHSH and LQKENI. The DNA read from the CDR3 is TGTGCCAGCTCACCACTCAGGTATTTCAACAATGAC. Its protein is CASSPLRYFNND. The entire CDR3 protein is CASSPLRYFNNDYTF.

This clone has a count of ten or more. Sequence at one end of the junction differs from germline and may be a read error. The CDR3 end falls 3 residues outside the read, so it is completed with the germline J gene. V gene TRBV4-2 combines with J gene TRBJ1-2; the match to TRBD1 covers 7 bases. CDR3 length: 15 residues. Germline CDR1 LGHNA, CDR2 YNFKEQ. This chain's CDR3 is CASSQSRGTVHGYTF. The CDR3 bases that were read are TGCGCCAGCAGCCAGAGTCGAGGGACAGTCCATGGC.

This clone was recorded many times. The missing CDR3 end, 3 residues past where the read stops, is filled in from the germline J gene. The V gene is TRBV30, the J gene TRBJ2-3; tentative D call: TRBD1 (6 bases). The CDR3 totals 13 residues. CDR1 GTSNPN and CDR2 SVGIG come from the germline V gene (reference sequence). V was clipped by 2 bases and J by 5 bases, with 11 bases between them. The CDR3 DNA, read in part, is TGTGCCTGGAGTTGGGTCAGGGGAGATACG. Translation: CAWSWVRGDT. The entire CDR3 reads CAWSWVRGDTQYF. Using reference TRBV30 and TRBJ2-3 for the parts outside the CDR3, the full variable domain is SQTIHQWPATLVQPVGSPLSLECTVEGTSNPNLYWYRQAAGRGLQLLFYSVGIGQISSEVPQNLSASRPQDRQFILSSKKLLLSDSGFYLCAWSWVRGDTQYFGPGTRLTVL.

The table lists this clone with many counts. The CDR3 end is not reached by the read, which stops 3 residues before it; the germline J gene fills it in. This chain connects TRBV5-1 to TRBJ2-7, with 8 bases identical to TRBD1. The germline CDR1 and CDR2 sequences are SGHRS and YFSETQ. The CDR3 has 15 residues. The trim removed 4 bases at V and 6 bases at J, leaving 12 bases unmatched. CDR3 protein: CASSVAGGSRGEQYF. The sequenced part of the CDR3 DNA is TGCGCCAGCAGCGTCGCAGGGGGCAGTAGGGGCGAG. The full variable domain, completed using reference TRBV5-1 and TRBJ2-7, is KAGVTQTPRYLIKTRGQQVTLSCSPISGHRSVSWYQQTPGQGLQFLFEYFSETQRNKGNFPGRFSGRQFSNSRSEMNVSTLELGDSALYLCASSVAGGSRGEQYFGPGTRLTVT.

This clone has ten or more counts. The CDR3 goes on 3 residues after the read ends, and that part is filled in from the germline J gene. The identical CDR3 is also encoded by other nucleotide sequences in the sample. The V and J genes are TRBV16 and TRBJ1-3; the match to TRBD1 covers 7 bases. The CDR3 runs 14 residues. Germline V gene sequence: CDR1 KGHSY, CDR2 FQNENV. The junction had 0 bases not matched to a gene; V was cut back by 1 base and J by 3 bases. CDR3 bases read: TGTGCCAGCAGCCAATGGGACAGTGGAAACACC. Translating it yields CASSQWDSGNT. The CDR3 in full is CASSQWDSGNTIYF.

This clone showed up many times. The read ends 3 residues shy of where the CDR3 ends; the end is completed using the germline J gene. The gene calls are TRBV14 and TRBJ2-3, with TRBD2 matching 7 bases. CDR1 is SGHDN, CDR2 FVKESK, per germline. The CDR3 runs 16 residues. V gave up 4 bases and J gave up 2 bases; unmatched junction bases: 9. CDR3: CASSLKGLPITDTQYF. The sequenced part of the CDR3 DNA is TGTGCCAGCAGCCTAAAGGGACTACCCATCACAGATACG.

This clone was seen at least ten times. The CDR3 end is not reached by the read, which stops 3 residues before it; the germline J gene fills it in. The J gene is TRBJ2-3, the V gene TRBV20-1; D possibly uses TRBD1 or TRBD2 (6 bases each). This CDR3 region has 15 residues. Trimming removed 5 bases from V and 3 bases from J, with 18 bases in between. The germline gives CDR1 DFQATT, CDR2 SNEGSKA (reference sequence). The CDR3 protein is CSAPLRAGHTDTQYF. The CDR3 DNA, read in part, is TGCAGTGCTCCTCTTCGGGCGGGACATACAGATACG.

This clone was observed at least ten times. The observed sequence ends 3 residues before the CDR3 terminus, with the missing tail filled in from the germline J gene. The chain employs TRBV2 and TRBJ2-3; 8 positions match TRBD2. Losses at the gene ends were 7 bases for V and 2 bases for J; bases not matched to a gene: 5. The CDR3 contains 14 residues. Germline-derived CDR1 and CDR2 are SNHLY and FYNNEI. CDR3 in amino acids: CASKPGLATDTQYF. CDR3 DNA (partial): TGTGCCAGCAAACCTGGACTAGCCACAGATACG.